The TCR delta chain under discussion was sequenced for a study of gamma-delta chains in newborns, infants, children. TCRdb redid clone calling on the reads using CATT. The top ten hold about a sixth of the sample, which has about 3,100 delta-chain clones, 3.9% seen once. CDR3 length: 17 residues. CDR1 is GEAIGNYY and CDR2 is EKD in the germline V gene. Unmatched junction bases numbered 9, after V lost 7 bases and J lost 0 bases. In this sample, this clone turned up a few times. A far larger clone lies a single base away; this is likely a read error. Other DNA sequences of this sample code for an identical CDR3.

Material for sequencing was blood. This chain connects TRDV2 to TRDJ2; 11 nucleotides align to TRDD3. The source of this sequence is a child who was a newborn, infant or young child, either healthy, febrile or measles-vaccinated (not recorded which). In DNA form, the CDR3 reads TGTGCCTGCGACGCACTACTGGGGGATACTTTGACAGCACAACTCTTCTTT. As protein: CACDALLGDTLTAQLFF.